This is a list of T cell receptor beta chains from one sample in a study of CD8 T cells in ankylosing spondylitis. One entry per CDR3 protein results from TCRdb running MiXCR on the 5' RACE reads. Of about 540,000 distinct CDR3 sequences in the sample, approximately 11% are singletons; the top ten hold nearly 7%. Specimen: blood, either unsorted or a sorted T cell fraction (not recorded which). The receptors originated from a male donor with ankylosing spondylitis. Each CDR3 is given with its conserved first and last residue. The order of the fields is V gene, D gene, J gene, clone size, CDR3 DNA, CDR3 protein. A D gene is named only where the DNA matches it firmly. Clone size is not always given. Where it is, it says once, few, many or a class for expanded clones.

>TRBV25-1|NA|TRBJ2-1|NA
TGTGCCAGCAGTAGGACGGGCGGGAACTACAATGAGCAGTTCTTC
CASSRTGGNYNEQFF
>TRBV12-3/TRBV12-4|NA|TRBJ1-1|many
TGTGCCAGCAGTTTTTCCATGAACACTGAAGCTTTCTTT
CASSFSMNTEAFF
>TRBV12-3/TRBV12-4|NA|TRBJ1-2|many
TGTGCCAGCTTGTCATCCCCTTCTAACTATGGCTACACCTTC
CASLSSPSNYGYTF
>TRBV28|TRBD1|TRBJ1-4|NA
TGTGCCAGCAGTCCACGGACAGGGATTGAAAAACTGTTTTTT
CASSPRTGIEKLFF
>TRBV3-1|NA|TRBJ1-1|many
TGTGCCAGCAGCCAAGGGCAGAACACTGAAGCTTTCTTT
CASSQGQNTEAFF
>TRBV5-1|NA|TRBJ1-1|many
TGCGCCAGCAGCTTGGTGGAAGGGTCGACTGAAGCTTTCTTT
CASSLVEGSTEAFF
>TRBV19|NA|TRBJ2-1|few
TGTGCCAGTAACGTGGGCTCCTACAATGAGCAGTTCTTC
CASNVGSYNEQFF
>TRBV29-1|NA|TRBJ2-5|many
TGCAGCGTTGAAGGGGTAGGGGGGTACCAAGAGACCCAGTACTTC
CSVEGVGGYQETQYF
>TRBV7-9|TRBD2|TRBJ2-5|few
TGTGCCAGCAGCAAAAGCGGGAGGGGGCGCGGGGAGACCCAGTACTTC
CASSKSGRGRGETQYF
>TRBV5-1|NA|TRBJ2-2|NA
TGCGCCAGCAGCCCCCGGGAGCTCGGCGGGGAGCTGTTTTTT
CASSPRELGGELFF